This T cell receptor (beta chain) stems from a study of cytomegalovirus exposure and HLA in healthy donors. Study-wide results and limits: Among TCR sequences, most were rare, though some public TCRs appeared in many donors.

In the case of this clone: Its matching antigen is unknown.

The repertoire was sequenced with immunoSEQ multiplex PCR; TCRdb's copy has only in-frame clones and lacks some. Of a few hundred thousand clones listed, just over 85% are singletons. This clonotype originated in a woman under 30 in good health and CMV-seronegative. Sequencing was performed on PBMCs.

CDR3 region: CASSALASYNEQFF. DNA of the CDR3: TGTGCCAGCAGTGCACTAGCTTCCTACAATGAGCAGTTCTTC. The rearrangement links TRBV2 to TRBJ2-1; weak D call: TRBD2 (6 bases). Trimming took 4 bases from V and 1 from J, leaving 8 bases between them. CDR1 SNHLY and CDR2 FYNNEI come from the germline V gene. The CDR3 is 14 amino acids.